Below are 14 T cell receptor beta chains sequenced from a single sample in a study of T cell responses to AZD1222 COVID-19 vaccine. The protocol was immunoSEQ multiplex PCR, while the TCRdb copy is restricted to in-frame clones and leaves out a portion. This sample has 89,000 or so clones, with about nine tenths found just once. This sample comprised peripheral blood, obtained 28 days after the second AZD1222 dose. The receptors stem from an adult who received the AZD1222 COVID-19 vaccine.

This clone was observed a single time. For the CDR3, the DNA is TGTGCCAGCAACCGGGCCGGGGGCTACTATAATTCACCCCTCCACTTT. Protein sequence: CASNRAGGYYNSPLHF. The chain carries TRBV5-4 and TRBJ1-6, with a weak D call TRBD1 (6 bases). Germline lookup yields CDR1 SGHNT and CDR2 YYREEE (reference sequence). The CDR3 sequence is 16 residues long. V gave up 6 bases and J gave up 3 bases, with 16 bases separating them.

DNA for the CDR3: TGCAGCGCAAATACAGGGTACGACTATGGCTACACCTTC. Amino acids: CSANTGYDYGYTF. This chain links TRBV29-1 with TRBJ1-2; possible D gene TRBD1, 6 bases. CDR1 and CDR2 from the germline V gene are SQVTM and ANQGSEA. CDR3 length: 13 amino acids. Trimming cost V 7 bases and J 3 bases, with 15 bases left between them.

The CDR3 region is CSAIPLPYTF. The CDR3 DNA follows: TGCAGTGCTATCCCGCTACCCTACACCTTC. The chain combines TRBV20-1 with TRBJ1-2; D is undetermined. This CDR3 is built from 10 residues. V lost 4 bases to trimming and J lost 10 bases, with 10 bases between them. CDR1 is DFQATT and CDR2 is SNEGSKA in the germline V gene (reference sequence).

The J gene is TRBJ1-1, the V gene TRBV5-1; D perhaps matches TRBD1 (5 bases). The V end lost 2 bases, the J end lost 0 bases, and 11 bases lay between the germline ends. The CDR3 is 15 residues long. Germline CDR1 reads SGHRS; CDR2 reads YFSETQ. CDR3 in DNA: TGCGCCAGCAGCTTTAGGGGCACCATGAACACTGAAGCTTTCTTT. This gives the protein CASSFRGTMNTEAFF. The full variable domain, with the rest looked up from reference TRBV5-1 and TRBJ1-1, is KAGVTQTPRYLIKTRGQQVTLSCSPISGHRSVSWYQQTPGQGLQFLFEYFSETQRNKGNFPGRFSGRQFSNSRSEMNVSTLELGDSALYLCASSFRGTMNTEAFFGQGTRLTVV.

The V gene is TRBV5-1, the J gene TRBJ2-1; 8 bases map to TRBD1. Germline V gives CDR1 SGHRS, CDR2 YFSETQ. CDR3 length: 14 residues. The ends lost 6 bases at V and 10 bases at J; junction bases unmatched: 12. CDR3 sequence: CASTRGQGRKEQFF. CDR3 sequence (DNA): TGCGCCAGCACCCGTGGACAGGGTAGAAAGGAGCAGTTCTTC.

The CDR3 region is CASSRGDGASYEQYF. The CDR3 DNA follows: TGTGCCAGCAGTAGGGGGGACGGTGCCTCCTACGAGCAGTACTTC. The V call is TRBV6-5, the J call TRBJ2-7; tentatively, D is TRBD1 or TRBD2 (6 bases each). The CDR3 extends over 15 amino acids. Germline loops: CDR1 MNHEY, CDR2 SVGAGI. V was trimmed by 5 bases and J by 0 bases, leaving 14 bases between them.

The chain has TRBV28 and TRBJ1-6; 7 bases are a match to TRBD1. The CDR3 totals 14 residues. CDR1 is MDHEN, CDR2 SYDVKM, per germline. V was clipped by 7 bases and J by 7 bases; unmatched bases: 7. The CDR3 coding sequence is TGTGCCAGCACCCCGGGACAGCTAAATTCACCCCTCCACTTT. Amino acid sequence: CASTPGQLNSPLHF.

Here the CDR3 DNA reads TGCGCCAGCAGCTTAGACACGGTCACCCCATTTAATGAGCAGTTCTTC. Its translation: CASSLDTVTPFNEQFF. The rearrangement uses TRBV5-1 and TRBJ2-1; D is unclear. The CDR3 covers 16 residues. The V end lost 2 bases, the J end lost 7 bases, and 19 bases lay between the germline ends. The germline V gene has CDR1 SGHRS and CDR2 YFSETQ. Filled out from reference TRBV5-1 and TRBJ2-1, the complete variable domain reads KAGVTQTPRYLIKTRGQQVTLSCSPISGHRSVSWYQQTPGQGLQFLFEYFSETQRNKGNFPGRFSGRQFSNSRSEMNVSTLELGDSALYLCASSLDTVTPFNEQFFGPGTRLTVL.

The V and J genes are TRBV5-5 and TRBJ2-7, with D unclear. CDR3 length: 13 residues. CDR1 and CDR2 (germline): SGHKS, YYEKEE (reference sequence). V shed 4 bases and J shed 2 bases, with 10 bases lying between them. The CDR3 loop reads CASSPLVTYEQYF. CDR3 nucleotides: TGTGCCAGCAGCCCACTCGTTACCTACGAGCAGTACTTC.

The chain's CDR3 is CSGGQGADGYTF. The CDR3 DNA reads as TGCAGCGGTGGGCAGGGGGCGGATGGCTACACCTTC. The chain couples TRBV29-1 to TRBJ1-2; 8 nucleotides line up with TRBD1. After removal of 7 bases from V and 6 bases from J, the junction contained 7 bases not matched to a gene. Germline-derived CDR1 and CDR2 are SQVTM and ANQGSEA. The CDR3 covers 12 residues.

This clone was seen just once. The J gene is TRBJ1-1, the V gene TRBV7-8; a weak D match, TRBD1 (6 bases). CDR1 SGHVS and CDR2 FQNEAQ come from the germline V gene. The V gene lost 8 bases and the J gene lost 1 base, with 8 bases spanning the gap. The CDR3 is 12 residues long. CDR3 in amino acids: CASSRGNTEAFF. As DNA, the CDR3 is TGTGCCAGCTCCAGGGGGAACACTGAAGCTTTCTTT.

The gene calls are TRBV20-1 and TRBJ1-2, with D maybe TRBD1 (5 bases). The CDR3 runs 11 residues. The germline V gene has CDR1 DFQATT and CDR2 SNEGSKA (reference sequence). The CDR3 loop is CTVGRGDGYTF. The CDR3 bases are TGCACCGTTGGGAGAGGGGATGGCTACACCTTC.

The chain is built from TRBV7-3 and TRBJ2-1, with TRBD2 identical over 9 bases. Trimming at V came to 1 base and at J to 5 bases, leaving 3 bases not matched to a gene. From germline, CDR1 is SGHTA and CDR2 FQGTGA. The CDR3 is 15 residues long. CDR3 sequence: CASSLSLAGNNEQFF. In nucleotides, the CDR3 is TGTGCCAGCAGCTTAAGTCTAGCGGGGAACAATGAGCAGTTCTTC.

The chain has TRBV7-9 and TRBJ1-2; D ambiguous. The CDR3 contains 13 residues. The germline V gene encodes CDR1 SEHNR and CDR2 FQNEAQ (reference sequence). Trimming shortened V by 5 bases and J by 4 bases, and 11 bases separated the two germline ends. For the CDR3, the DNA is TGTGCCAGCAGCCCGGGATTCCCCTATGGCTACACCTTC. Translation gives CASSPGFPYGYTF.